These 5 T cell receptor beta chains were sequenced from one sample in a study of T-cell reconstitution after alpha-beta-depleted transplantation in children. Using unique molecular identifiers, the investigators prepared the TCRbeta library. TCRdb used MiXCR to reprocess the PCR reads, holding one entry per CDR3 protein. In the table there are 150,000 to 250,000 distinct CDR3 sequences, 5% to 6.5% of which are singletons. Sequenced here: PBMCs, sampled before TCRalphabeta/CD19-depleted stem cell transplant. The receptor source for this set is a girl less than two years old with combined immunodeficiency, due to receive a stem cell transplant.

Points on this clonotype: The junction departs from the called germline gene at one end, perhaps through a read error. The V call is TRBV18, the J call TRBJ2-7, with a weak D call TRBD1 (5 bases). Germline V gene data show CDR1 as KGHSH and CDR2 as LQKENI. The CDR3 is 14 residues long. This chain's CDR3 is CASSPLDSTYEEYF. DNA of the CDR3: TGTGCCAGCTCACCACTAGACAGTACGTACGAGGAGTACTTC.

This clonotype turned up a few times. J is TRBJ1-5 and V is TRBV21-1; the D call TRBD1 from the table was never checked on the DNA. TRBV21-1 is annotated as a pseudogene. CDR3 size: 17 residues. As DNA, the CDR3 is TGTGCCAGCAGCCCTAGGGCGGGGCAGAATAGCAATCAGCCCCAGCATTTT. Encoded protein: CASSPRAGQNSNQPQHF.

This clonotype has a count of ten or more. CDR3 sequence reads: CSVDIAGGPDEQFF. The DNA for the CDR3 is TGCAGCGTTGATATAGCGGGCGGACCGGATGAGCAGTTCTTC. J is TRBJ2-1 and V is TRBV29-1; 7 positions agree with TRBD2. CDR3 length equals 14 residues. V dropped 3 bases and J dropped 8; count of bases not matched to a gene: 10. CDR1 SQVTM and CDR2 ANQGSEA come from the germline V gene.

This clonotype was recorded many times. V usage is TRBV5-1 and J usage is TRBJ2-7; 9 bases are a match to TRBD1. The V gene end was trimmed by 4 bases and the J gene end by 2 bases; junction bases not matched to a gene: 7. This CDR3 has 15 residues. CDR1 and CDR2 (germline): SGHRS, YFSETQ. The CDR3 coding sequence is TGCGCCAGCAGCCCGGGGACAGGGTCTACCTACGAGCAGTACTTC. Its protein product is CASSPGTGSTYEQYF.

The rearrangement links TRBV5-1 to TRBJ2-6, with 7 bases fitting TRBD1. Trimming took 2 bases from V and 0 from J; bases not matched to a gene: 5. Germline assignment: CDR1 SGHRS and CDR2 YFSETQ. The CDR3 has 17 residues. The CDR3 spells CASSFRQGYSGANVLTF. DNA for the CDR3: TGCGCCAGCAGCTTCAGACAGGGCTACTCTGGGGCCAACGTCCTGACTTTC.